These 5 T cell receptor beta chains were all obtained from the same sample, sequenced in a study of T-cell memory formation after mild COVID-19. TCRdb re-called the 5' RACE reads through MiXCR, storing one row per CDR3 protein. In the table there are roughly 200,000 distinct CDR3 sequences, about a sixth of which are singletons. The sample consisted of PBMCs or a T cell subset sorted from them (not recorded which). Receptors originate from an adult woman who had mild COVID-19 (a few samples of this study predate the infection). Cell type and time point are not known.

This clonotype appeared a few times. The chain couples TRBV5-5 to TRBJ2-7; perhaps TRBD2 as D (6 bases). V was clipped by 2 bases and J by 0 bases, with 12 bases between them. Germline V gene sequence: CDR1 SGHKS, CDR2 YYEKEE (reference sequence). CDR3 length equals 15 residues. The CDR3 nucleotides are TGTGCCAGCAGCTTAACTAGCCAGAGCTCCTACGAGCAGTACTTC. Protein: CASSLTSQSSYEQYF.

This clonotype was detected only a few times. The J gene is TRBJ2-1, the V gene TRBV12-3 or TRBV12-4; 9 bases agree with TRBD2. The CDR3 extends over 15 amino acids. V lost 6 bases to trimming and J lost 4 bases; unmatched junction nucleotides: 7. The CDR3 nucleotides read TGTGCCAGCAGCAAAACTAGCGGGTTTTACAATGAGCAGTTCTTC. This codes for CASSKTSGFYNEQFF.

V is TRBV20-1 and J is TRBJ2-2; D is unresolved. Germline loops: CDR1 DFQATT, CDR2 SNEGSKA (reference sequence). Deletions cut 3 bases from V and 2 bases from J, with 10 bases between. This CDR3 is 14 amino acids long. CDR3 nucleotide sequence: TGCAGTGCTAGTTCCGAACCAAACACCGGGGAGCTGTTTTTT. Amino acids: CSASSEPNTGELFF.

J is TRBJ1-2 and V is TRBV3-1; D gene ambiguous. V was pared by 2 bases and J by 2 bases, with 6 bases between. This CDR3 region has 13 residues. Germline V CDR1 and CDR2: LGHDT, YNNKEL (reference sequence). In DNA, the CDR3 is TGTGCCAGCAGCCAACGCAGAAACTATGGCTACACCTTC. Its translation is CASSQRRNYGYTF.

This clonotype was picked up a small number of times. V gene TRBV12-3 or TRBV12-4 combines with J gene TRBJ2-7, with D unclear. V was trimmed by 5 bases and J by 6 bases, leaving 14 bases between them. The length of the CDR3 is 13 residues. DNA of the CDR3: TGTGCCAGCAGTAGATCCAGAGGTGGCGAGCAGTACTTC. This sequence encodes CASSRSRGGEQYF.